This TCR beta chain was retrieved from a study of spatial heterogeneity in lung cancer. Study-level information: As counted in raw reads, each unique TCR and UMI combination appeared more than ten times on average. Study observations and caveats: Blood showed ubiquitous tumor TCRs more often at resection than at routine follow-up.

Time point denoted: blood at routine non-recurrence follow-up after resection. In each case, whole RNA from tumor, nontumor lung or frozen PBMC was sequenced unsorted. Points on this clonotype: Antigen specificity is unknown.

TCRdb redid the calling of the 5' RACE reads with MiXCR, one entry per CDR3 protein. This sample yields about 17,000 distinct CDR3 sequences, of which 19% are seen a single time; roughly 6.4% belongs to the top ten. The CDR3 length is 13 residues. CDR1 and CDR2 from the germline V gene are SGHDT and YYEEEE. V lost 4 bases and J lost 14, with 16 bases in between. J is TRBJ1-6 and V is TRBV5-6; maybe TRBD1 (6 bases). This material consisted of PBMCs, taken at follow-up. This receptor was obtained from a male donor with early-stage non-small cell lung cancer. The CDR3 region has the DNA TGTGCCAGCAGCCGCGGACAGACGGGGACCCTCCACTTT. This translates into CASSRGQTGTLHF. The whole variable domain, filled in from reference TRBV5-6 and TRBJ1-6, reads DAGVTQSPTHLIKTRGQQVTLRCSPKSGHDTVSWYQQALGQGPQFIFQYYEEEERQRGNFPDRFSGHQFPNYSSELNVNALLLGDSALYLCASSRGQTGTLHFGNGTRLTVT.